This is a list of T cell receptor beta chains from one sample in a study of CD8 T cells in Susac syndrome. TCRdb re-called the immunoSEQ multiplex PCR reads with MiXCR, one entry per CDR3 protein. The sample has 170,000 or so distinct CDR3 sequences; roughly 94% are singletons. The sample taken for sequencing was CD4+ T cells from PBMCs. The receptor source for this set is a human donor with Susac syndrome. Both conserved end residues are part of each CDR3. The order of the fields is V gene, J gene, D gene, clone size, CDR3 DNA, CDR3 protein. The D gene is left open where the match is weak. Rows give clone size only sometimes, using once, few, many, or a class for an expanded clone.

v_gene: TRBV29-1; j_gene: TRBJ1-1; d_gene: -; abundance: -; CDR3nt: TGCAGCGTTGAAAGGTCGGGGGCGGACACTGAAGCTTTCTTT; CDR3aa: CSVERSGADTEAFF
v_gene: TRBV9; j_gene: TRBJ2-1; d_gene: TRBD2; abundance: -; CDR3nt: TGTGCCAGCAGCGTGGCGGGAGGGCCCGTGGGGAATGAGCAGTTCTTC; CDR3aa: CASSVAGGPVGNEQFF
v_gene: TRBV6-5; j_gene: TRBJ2-1; d_gene: TRBD2; abundance: -; CDR3nt: TGTGCCAGCAGTTACTCGAGTATGGGACTAGCGGGAGTCAATGAGCAGTTCTTC; CDR3aa: CASSYSSMGLAGVNEQFF
v_gene: TRBV28; j_gene: TRBJ2-7; d_gene: TRBD1; abundance: -; CDR3nt: TGTGCCAGCAGTCCCGGGACAGTTGGATCCTACGAGCAGTACTTC; CDR3aa: CASSPGTVGSYEQYF
v_gene: TRBV20-1; j_gene: TRBJ2-2; d_gene: -; abundance: -; CDR3nt: TGCAGTGCCAAACCCTCAATCGCCGCCGGGGAGCTGTTTTTT; CDR3aa: CSAKPSIAAGELFF
v_gene: TRBV7-9; j_gene: TRBJ1-1; d_gene: -; abundance: -; CDR3nt: TGTGCCAGCAGCTTACAGGGACGGAGGAACACTGAAGCTTTCTTT; CDR3aa: CASSLQGRRNTEAFF
v_gene: TRBV28; j_gene: TRBJ2-4; d_gene: TRBD1; abundance: -; CDR3nt: TGTGCCAGCAGTCAAGTCCCCCCGCGGGGACAGGACATTCAGTACTTC; CDR3aa: CASSQVPPRGQDIQYF
v_gene: TRBV5-1; j_gene: TRBJ2-7; d_gene: -; abundance: -; CDR3nt: TGCGCCAGCAGCTTGGGGGACTCCTCCTACGAGCAGTACTTC; CDR3aa: CASSLGDSSYEQYF
v_gene: TRBV30; j_gene: TRBJ2-1; d_gene: -; abundance: -; CDR3nt: TGTGCCTGGAGTGTAGGGGTACTGGGCAATGAGCAGTTCTTC; CDR3aa: CAWSVGVLGNEQFF
v_gene: TRBV7-2; j_gene: TRBJ2-5; d_gene: -; abundance: -; CDR3nt: TGTGCCAGCAGCTTATCGCCTACGCAAGAGACCCAGTACTTC; CDR3aa: CASSLSPTQETQYF
v_gene: TRBV28; j_gene: TRBJ1-1; d_gene: -; abundance: -; CDR3nt: TGTGCCAGCAGTTACTTGAACACTGAAGCTTTCTTT; CDR3aa: CASSYLNTEAFF
v_gene: TRBV28; j_gene: TRBJ1-5; d_gene: -; abundance: -; CDR3nt: TGTGCCAGCACCGAGGAAGGGGGTGACAATCAGCCCCAGCATTTT; CDR3aa: CASTEEGGDNQPQHF
v_gene: TRBV7-8; j_gene: TRBJ2-3; d_gene: -; abundance: -; CDR3nt: TGTGCCAGCAGCTTAGGGCAGATCACAGATACGCAGTATTTT; CDR3aa: CASSLGQITDTQYF
v_gene: TRBV20-1; j_gene: TRBJ2-7; d_gene: -; abundance: -; CDR3nt: TGCAGTGCTAGTGCGGCTAGCGTCTCCTACGAGCAGTACTTC; CDR3aa: CSASAASVSYEQYF
v_gene: TRBV5-4; j_gene: TRBJ2-7; d_gene: -; abundance: -; CDR3nt: TGTGCCAGCAGCTTGGGAAAGACAGGGAGGACAAACTACGAGCAGTACTTC; CDR3aa: CASSLGKTGRTNYEQYF
v_gene: TRBV15; j_gene: TRBJ1-4; d_gene: TRBD1; abundance: -; CDR3nt: TGTGCCACCAGCAGAAGCGGGACAGGGGACGAAAAACTGTTTTTT; CDR3aa: CATSRSGTGDEKLFF
v_gene: TRBV10-3; j_gene: TRBJ2-2; d_gene: -; abundance: once; CDR3nt: TGTGCCATCAGTAGGCTAGCCATCGGGGAGCTGTTTTTT; CDR3aa: CAISRLAIGELFF
v_gene: TRBV20-1; j_gene: TRBJ2-3; d_gene: TRBD2; abundance: -; CDR3nt: TGCAGTGCTACGGGACTAGCGGGACCTCGTCCGAGCACAGATACGCAGTATTTT; CDR3aa: CSATGLAGPRPSTDTQYF
v_gene: TRBV11-1; j_gene: TRBJ2-7; d_gene: -; abundance: -; CDR3nt: TGTGCCAGCAGCTTAGGGGGGACCAGTAGGGGCTACGAGCAGTACTTC; CDR3aa: CASSLGGTSRGYEQYF
v_gene: TRBV5-4; j_gene: TRBJ1-2; d_gene: TRBD1; abundance: -; CDR3nt: TGTGCCAGCAGCACCGGACAGGGGGCAAGGGGCTACACCTTC; CDR3aa: CASSTGQGARGYTF
v_gene: TRBV3-1; j_gene: TRBJ1-1; d_gene: -; abundance: -; CDR3nt: TGTGCCAGCAGCCCCCGTGAGTACACTGAAGCTTTCTTT; CDR3aa: CASSPREYTEAFF
v_gene: TRBV7-9; j_gene: TRBJ1-1; d_gene: TRBD1; abundance: once; CDR3nt: TGTGCCAGCAGCTTATTAGGAGGACAGGGGAATGAAGCTTTCTTT; CDR3aa: CASSLLGGQGNEAFF
v_gene: TRBV20-1; j_gene: TRBJ2-1; d_gene: TRBD2; abundance: few; CDR3nt: TGCAGTGCTAGTTTAGCGGGGCCCTACAATGAGCAGTTCTTC; CDR3aa: CSASLAGPYNEQFF
v_gene: TRBV5-1; j_gene: TRBJ2-3; d_gene: -; abundance: -; CDR3nt: TGCGCCAGCAGCTTAGGGGAAGATACGCAGTATTTT; CDR3aa: CASSLGEDTQYF
v_gene: TRBV7-2; j_gene: TRBJ1-1; d_gene: -; abundance: -; CDR3nt: TGTGCCAGCAGCTTAAACGGTGAAGCTTTCTTT; CDR3aa: CASSLNGEAFF
v_gene: TRBV7-9; j_gene: TRBJ1-4; d_gene: -; abundance: -; CDR3nt: TGTGCCAGCAGCCGGACACCGGGCAAAACTAATGAAAAACTGTTTTTT; CDR3aa: CASSRTPGKTNEKLFF
v_gene: TRBV15; j_gene: TRBJ2-7; d_gene: TRBD1; abundance: -; CDR3nt: TGTGCCACCAGCAGGACCCTGGGACAGCACGAGTACTTC; CDR3aa: CATSRTLGQHEYF
v_gene: TRBV7-9; j_gene: TRBJ1-1; d_gene: -; abundance: -; CDR3nt: TGTGCCAGCAGCTTACCAAAGACAGGCGGTTTGAACACTGAAGCTTTCTTT; CDR3aa: CASSLPKTGGLNTEAFF
v_gene: TRBV10-3; j_gene: TRBJ2-1; d_gene: -; abundance: -; CDR3nt: TGTGCCATCAGCGCCAGAGGATCAACTCAATCGTACAATGAGCAGTTCTTC; CDR3aa: CAISARGSTQSYNEQFF
v_gene: TRBV25-1; j_gene: TRBJ2-6; d_gene: -; abundance: -; CDR3nt: TGTGCCAGCACCACTTTTGACAGATCCTCTGGGGCCAACGTCCTGACTTTC; CDR3aa: CASTTFDRSSGANVLTF
v_gene: TRBV4-2; j_gene: TRBJ2-3; d_gene: TRBD2; abundance: -; CDR3nt: TGTGCCAGCAGCCAGAACGCGGGGCTAGCGGGGGCAGATACGCAGTATTTT; CDR3aa: CASSQNAGLAGADTQYF
v_gene: TRBV28; j_gene: TRBJ2-4; d_gene: -; abundance: -; CDR3nt: TGTGCCAGCAGTCAGCCCCATGCAGATAACATTCAGTACTTC; CDR3aa: CASSQPHADNIQYF
v_gene: TRBV7-2; j_gene: TRBJ2-7; d_gene: TRBD1; abundance: -; CDR3nt: TGTGCCAGCACCCTGACAGGGGGCATTAAGCAGTACTTC; CDR3aa: CASTLTGGIKQYF
v_gene: TRBV20-1; j_gene: TRBJ2-2; d_gene: -; abundance: -; CDR3nt: TGCAGTGCTAGAGATGGGCAAAGGCCAAACACCGGGGAGCTGTTTTTT; CDR3aa: CSARDGQRPNTGELFF
v_gene: TRBV6-2/TRBV6-3; j_gene: TRBJ2-1; d_gene: TRBD2; abundance: -; CDR3nt: TGTGCCAGCAGTTACTCGAACGGGAGGGTGGGTGAGCAGTTCTTC; CDR3aa: CASSYSNGRVGEQFF
v_gene: TRBV30; j_gene: TRBJ1-6; d_gene: TRBD1; abundance: -; CDR3nt: TGTGCCTGGGGACAGGGGGATAGCTCCTATAATTCACCCCTCCACTTT; CDR3aa: CAWGQGDSSYNSPLHF
v_gene: TRBV14; j_gene: TRBJ2-2; d_gene: TRBD1; abundance: -; CDR3nt: TGTGCCAGCAGCCTCGGACAGGGGGACACCGGGGAGCTGTTTTTT; CDR3aa: CASSLGQGDTGELFF
v_gene: TRBV11-2; j_gene: TRBJ2-5; d_gene: -; abundance: -; CDR3nt: TGTGCCAGCAGCTTATTGACGGTGGGGGAGACCCAGTACTTC; CDR3aa: CASSLLTVGETQYF
v_gene: TRBV29-1; j_gene: TRBJ1-1; d_gene: -; abundance: -; CDR3nt: TGCAGCGTTGAAATGGGGGCTGAAGCTTTCTTT; CDR3aa: CSVEMGAEAFF
v_gene: TRBV3-1; j_gene: TRBJ1-2; d_gene: -; abundance: -; CDR3nt: TGTGCCAGCAGCCTCCTGAGTGGGACTAGGTATGGCTACACCTTC; CDR3aa: CASSLLSGTRYGYTF
v_gene: TRBV6-2/TRBV6-3; j_gene: TRBJ1-2; d_gene: -; abundance: -; CDR3nt: TGTGCCAGCAGTTACAACGACAGAGAGGCCTATGGCTACACCTTC; CDR3aa: CASSYNDREAYGYTF
v_gene: TRBV20-1; j_gene: TRBJ2-1; d_gene: -; abundance: -; CDR3nt: TGCAGTGCTAGAGATCGAGGGAATATGAATGAGCAGTTCTTC; CDR3aa: CSARDRGNMNEQFF
v_gene: TRBV9; j_gene: TRBJ1-2; d_gene: -; abundance: few; CDR3nt: TGTGCCAGCAGCGCCAATAACAACTATGGCTACACCTTC; CDR3aa: CASSANNNYGYTF
v_gene: TRBV24-1; j_gene: TRBJ2-1; d_gene: TRBD1; abundance: -; CDR3nt: TGTGCCACCAGTGACCCCGGACAGGCCGATGAGCAGTTCTTC; CDR3aa: CATSDPGQADEQFF